The sequence of this T cell receptor beta chain was determined in a study of T cell responses to AZD1222 COVID-19 vaccine. Findings and caveats of the study: Spike-specific TCR breadth and depth rose after two AZD1222 doses. In the spike-specific TCR repertoire, nearly half reportedly target unmutated variant regions.

Clones were sequenced by immunoSEQ multiplex PCR, and TCRdb holds only the in-frame ones, with some missing. Of roughly 150,000 clones listed, around 88% are singletons. Trimming took 3 bases from V and 3 from J, leaving 24 bases between them. Germline lookup yields CDR1 LNHDA and CDR2 SQIVND (reference sequence). The CDR3 covers 18 residues. About this clone itself: Its specificity is not known.

Sequencing used peripheral blood, obtained on day 0 of MenACWY control vaccination. The rearrangement links TRBV19 to TRBJ2-7; D possibly matches TRBD1 or TRBD2 (5 bases each). The receptor was isolated from an adult in good health. The CDR3 loop is CASSISETEGKRDYEQYF. As DNA, the CDR3 is TGTGCCAGTAGTATTTCGGAAACAGAGGGGAAAAGGGACTACGAGCAGTACTTC.